This record looks at one T cell receptor beta chain sequence and its context. What it binds is unknown. There are 12 residues in the CDR3. Germline CDR1 and CDR2: SGHRS and YFSETQ. Between the trimmed V and J ends, which lost 1 base and 3 bases, there was a span of 4 bases. Sequencing used immunoSEQ multiplex PCR; TCRdb keeps in-frame clones, though not all of them. The table shows roughly 530,000 clones, with approximately 95% occurring only once. This specimen belongs to a study of shared clonotypes between healthy human individuals. Adult donors, all healthy and HIV-negative, had no recent acute infections or vaccinations. Study findings and constraints: Rarefaction analysis demonstrated incomplete sorted-subset sequencing notwithstanding large depth.

The V and J genes are TRBV5-1 and TRBJ2-5; unclear D gene. The TCR sequence derives from a woman aged 30 to 39 in good health. The sample was naive CD4+ T cells sorted from blood. Subset given: CD45RA+ positively selected. The chain's CDR3 is CASSLNEETQYF. The CDR3 DNA reads as TGCGCCAGCAGCTTGAATGAAGAGACCCAGTACTTC. The variable domain in full, completed from reference TRBV5-1 and TRBJ2-5, reads KAGVTQTPRYLIKTRGQQVTLSCSPISGHRSVSWYQQTPGQGLQFLFEYFSETQRNKGNFPGRFSGRQFSNSRSEMNVSTLELGDSALYLCASSLNEETQYFGPGTRLLVL.